A selection of T cell receptor beta chains follows, all from one sample in a study of blood T cells in healthy people across ages. TCRdb reanalysed the 5' RACE reads using MiXCR and keeps one entry per CDR3 protein. The sample carries 1.5 million to 2 million distinct CDR3 sequences, about 28% recorded once. The sequenced sample was blood. The receptors originated from a woman in her 30s in good health. CDR3s include the opening cysteine and the closing phenylalanine or tryptophan. Fields, in order: V gene, J gene, clone size, D gene, CDR3 protein, CDR3 DNA. D genes are given only for firm matches. Part of the rows lack a size; the others show once, few, many or a class for expanded clones.

TRBV20-1	TRBJ1-5	.	TRBD1	CSAIAGTGGLSQPQHF	TGCAGTGCTATAGCCGGGACAGGGGGCTTGAGTCAGCCCCAGCATTTT
TRBV6-5	TRBJ1-2	few	TRBD1	CASRPSGTGSNYGYTF	TGTGCCAGCAGGCCTTCCGGGACAGGTTCCAACTATGGCTACACCTTC
TRBV28	TRBJ2-7	.	TRBD2	CASSQLAGGPYEQDF	TGTGCCAGCAGCCAACTAGCGGGAGGGCCGTACGAGCAGGACTTC
TRBV29-1	TRBJ2-7	many	TRBD1	CSVADHRGYEQYF	TGCAGCGTTGCGGACCACAGGGGATACGAGCAGTACTTC
TRBV4-3	TRBJ2-1	few	TRBD2	CASSQDREGQDEQFF	TGCGCCAGCAGCCAAGACCGGGAGGGTCAGGATGAGCAGTTCTTC
TRBV12-3/TRBV12-4	TRBJ2-1	once	.	CASSSYRIEAYNEQFF	TGTGCCAGCAGTTCGTATCGGATTGAAGCCTACAATGAGCAGTTCTTC
TRBV20-1	TRBJ2-1	.	.	CSARAAGPLEEQFF	TGCAGTGCTAGAGCCGCGGGACCACTGGAAGAGCAGTTCTTC
TRBV12-3/TRBV12-4	TRBJ1-3	.	TRBD1	CASRSRTGFGNTIYF	TGTGCCAGCAGAAGCCGGACAGGGTTCGGAAACACCATATATTTT
TRBV12-3/TRBV12-4	TRBJ1-5	many	.	CASSKQSNQPQHF	TGTGCCAGCTCTAAGCAGAGCAATCAGCCCCAGCATTTT
TRBV29-1	TRBJ2-1	many	.	CSVETGRDNEQFF	TGCAGCGTTGAAACAGGGCGAGACAATGAGCAGTTCTTC
TRBV3-1	TRBJ2-1	many	TRBD2	CASSQNGRAAYNEQFF	TGTGCCAGCAGCCAAAACGGGAGGGCCGCCTACAATGAGCAGTTCTTC
TRBV29-1	TRBJ2-1	many	.	CSGQARGTYNEQFF	TGCAGCGGACAAGCTAGGGGGACCTACAATGAGCAGTTCTTC
TRBV2	TRBJ1-2	few	.	CASSEAQGNGYTF	TGTGCCAGCAGTGAAGCGCAAGGGAATGGCTACACCTTC
TRBV3-1	TRBJ2-7	.	.	CASSQDSGASYEQYF	TGTGCCAGCAGCCAAGATTCGGGGGCAAGCTACGAGCAGTACTTC
TRBV14	TRBJ2-1	few	.	CASSQALIFHEQFF	TGTGCCAGCAGCCAAGCCCTAATATTCCATGAGCAGTTCTTC
TRBV10-3	TRBJ1-1	.	.	CAISDSQGRMNTEAFF	TGTGCCATCAGTGACTCGCAGGGGCGGATGAACACTGAAGCTTTCTTT
TRBV11-2	TRBJ2-7	.	TRBD2	CASSPRLAGGYMEQYF	TGTGCCAGCAGCCCTAGACTAGCGGGAGGCTATATGGAGCAGTACTTC
TRBV5-1	TRBJ2-3	.	.	CASSWAGKATDTQYF	TGCGCCAGCAGTTGGGCGGGCAAGGCAACAGATACGCAGTATTTT
TRBV12-3/TRBV12-4	TRBJ2-3	.	TRBD2	CASSIAGGGDTQYF	TGTGCCAGCAGTATAGCGGGAGGGGGAGATACGCAGTATTTT
TRBV7-2	TRBJ2-2	.	.	CASSSVRGNIGELFF	TGTGCCAGCAGCTCCGTCCGGGGGAATATCGGGGAGCTGTTTTTT
TRBV10-1	TRBJ2-7	many	.	CASSKGGPDYEQYF	TGCGCCAGCAGTAAAGGGGGACCCGACTACGAGCAGTACTTC
TRBV29-1	TRBJ1-2	few	TRBD1	CSVAGQVDGYTF	TGCAGCGTAGCCGGACAGGTCGATGGCTACACCTTC
TRBV20-1	TRBJ2-7	few	TRBD2	CSARRGGTRTSYEQYF	TGCAGTGCTAGGCGGGGGGGAACAAGGACGAGCTACGAGCAGTACTTC
TRBV2	TRBJ1-1	once	.	CASSEEYTEAFF	TGTGCCAGCAGTGAAGAATACACTGAAGCTTTCTTT
TRBV5-6	TRBJ1-5	few	.	CASSLDRARDQPQHF	TGTGCCAGCAGCTTGGATCGCGCCCGAGATCAGCCCCAGCATTTT
TRBV7-9	TRBJ1-1	.	TRBD1	CASSRPTDYRGTEAFF	TGTGCCAGCAGCCGGCCGACCGACTACAGGGGCACTGAAGCTTTCTTT
TRBV7-2	TRBJ1-5	few	.	CASSLAAVSNQPQHF	TGTGCCAGCAGCTTAGCGGCGGTTTCCAATCAGCCCCAGCATTTT
TRBV20-1	TRBJ2-7	few	TRBD1	CSAKTGGYFYEQYF	TGCAGTGCCAAGACAGGGGGCTACTTCTACGAGCAGTACTTC
TRBV6-6	TRBJ2-7	.	TRBD2	CASSSRTSGLYEQYF	TGTGCCAGCAGTTCCAGGACTAGCGGTCTCTACGAGCAGTACTTC
TRBV29-1	TRBJ2-7	many	TRBD1	CSVLWDRGYEQYF	TGCAGCGTTTTATGGGACAGGGGCTACGAGCAGTACTTC
TRBV10-3	TRBJ2-7	.	TRBD1	CAISESRDRGNEQYF	TGTGCCATCAGTGAGTCCCGGGACAGGGGAAACGAGCAGTACTTC
TRBV7-2	TRBJ2-5	many	.	CASSPQTGIQETQYF	TGTGCCAGCAGCCCACAAACCGGGATCCAAGAGACCCAGTACTTC
TRBV5-1	TRBJ2-3	many	.	CASSPTEDTQYF	TGTGCCAGTAGCCCAACCGAAGATACGCAGTATTTT
TRBV24-1	TRBJ2-1	few	.	CATSDLRLNEQFF	TGTGCCACCAGTGATTTAAGACTAAATGAGCAGTTCTTC
TRBV4-2	TRBJ1-6	few	.	CASSQDRGVPYNSPLHF	TGTGCCAGCAGCCAAGATCGTGGGGTTCCCTATAATTCACCCCTCCACTTT
TRBV7-9	TRBJ2-1	few	TRBD2	CASSRGLAGRDEQFF	TGTGCCAGCAGCCGGGGACTAGCGGGAAGGGATGAGCAGTTCTTC
TRBV25-1	TRBJ2-4	few	.	CASSDRRLAKNIQYF	TGTGCCAGCAGTGATAGGAGGCTAGCCAAAAACATTCAGTACTTC
TRBV15	TRBJ1-1	few	.	CATSSKVWTTDTEAFF	TGTGCCACCAGCAGTAAGGTCTGGACTACGGACACTGAAGCTTTCTTT
TRBV20-1	TRBJ1-5	few	.	CSARQGNGNQPQHF	TGCAGTGCTCGTCAGGGGAATGGCAATCAGCCCCAGCATTTT
TRBV2	TRBJ1-4	few	.	CASTGLPREKLFF	TGTGCCAGCACGGGGCTCCCAAGGGAAAAACTGTTTTTT
TRBV4-1	TRBJ2-3	.	TRBD2	CASSQEAGLSTDTQYF	TGCGCCAGCAGCCAAGAGGCGGGACTAAGCACAGATACGCAGTATTTT
TRBV20-1	TRBJ2-1	.	.	CSASRKVFGIDLYGEQFF	TGCAGTGCTAGTAGAAAAGTTTTCGGGATCGATCTCTACGGTGAGCAGTTCTTC
TRBV7-9	TRBJ1-2	once	.	CASCLRVTGAGYTF	TGTGCCAGCTGCTTAAGGGTCACAGGAGCTGGCTACACCTTC
TRBV5-1	TRBJ1-1	.	.	CASSLSLDGLNTEAFF	TGCGCCAGCAGTCTATCTTTGGACGGTTTGAACACTGAAGCTTTCTTT
TRBV20-1	TRBJ1-2	.	.	CSARDSGTNYGYTF	TGCAGTGCTAGAGATTCGGGCACTAACTATGGCTACACCTTC
TRBV20-1	TRBJ2-3	.	TRBD1	CGATGDFRDRGAHGVTDTQYF	TGCGGTGCTACCGGCGACTTCCGGGACAGGGGGGCCCACGGCGTGACAGATACGCAGTATTTT
TRBV28	TRBJ1-6	.	.	CASSCRRDGSPLHF	TGTGCCAGCAGCTGTCGCAGGGATGGTTCACCCCTCCACTTT
TRBV12-3/TRBV12-4	TRBJ2-5	.	.	CASSLRSGTGQETQYF	TGTGCCAGCAGTTTACGTAGCGGGACAGGGCAAGAGACCCAGTACTTC
TRBV6-5	TRBJ2-7	few	TRBD2	CASSYGAGGSYEQYF	TGTGCCAGCAGTTACGGCGCGGGGGGCTCCTACGAGCAGTACTTC
TRBV20-1	TRBJ2-3	.	TRBD2	CSVRPSGLSTDTQYF	TGCAGTGTTAGACCTAGCGGGCTGAGCACAGATACGCAGTATTTT
TRBV29-1	TRBJ1-2	few	.	CSVEASQGPQGYGYTF	TGCAGCGTTGAAGCTTCGCAGGGCCCCCAGGGCTATGGCTACACCTTC
TRBV19	TRBJ2-1	.	TRBD1	CASSNPGQGAYNEQFF	TGTGCCAGTAGTAATCCGGGACAGGGGGCCTACAATGAGCAGTTCTTC
TRBV6-5	TRBJ1-5	.	.	CASGRGFDQPQHF	TGTGCCAGCGGGCGGGGGTTCGATCAGCCCCAGCATTTT
TRBV9	TRBJ2-5	few	.	CASSAPRGYQETQYF	TGTGCCAGCAGCGCCCCGAGGGGGTACCAAGAGACCCAGTACTTC
TRBV5-1	TRBJ1-4	.	.	CASSEPNGGTNEKLFF	TGCGCCAGCAGCGAACCGAACGGGGGAACTAATGAAAAACTGTTTTTT
TRBV7-2	TRBJ1-1	few	.	CASSFTGSMNTEAFF	TGTGCCAGCAGCTTCACAGGGTCCATGAACACTGAAGCTTTCTTT
TRBV20-1	TRBJ1-5	.	.	CSAREGQAQETQHF	TGCAGTGCTAGAGAAGGGCAAGCCCAAGAGACCCAGCATTTT
TRBV9	TRBJ2-1	few	.	CASSPPGRINEQFF	TGTGCCAGCAGCCCCCCGGGTCGGATCAATGAGCAGTTCTTC
TRBV7-2	TRBJ2-3	few	TRBD2	CASSLWLAGAGTDTQYF	TGTGCCAGCAGCTTGTGGCTAGCGGGGGCTGGCACAGATACGCAGTATTTT